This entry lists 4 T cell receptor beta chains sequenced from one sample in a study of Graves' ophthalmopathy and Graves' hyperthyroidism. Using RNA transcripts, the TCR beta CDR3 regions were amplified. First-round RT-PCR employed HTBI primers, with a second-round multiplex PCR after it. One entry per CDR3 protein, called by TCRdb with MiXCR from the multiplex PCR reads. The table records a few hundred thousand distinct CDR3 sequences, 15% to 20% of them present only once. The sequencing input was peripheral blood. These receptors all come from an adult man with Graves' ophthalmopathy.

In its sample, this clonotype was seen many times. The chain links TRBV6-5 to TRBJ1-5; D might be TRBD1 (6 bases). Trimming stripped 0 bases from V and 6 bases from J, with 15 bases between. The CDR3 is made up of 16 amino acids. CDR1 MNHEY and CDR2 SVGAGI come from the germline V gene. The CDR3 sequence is CASSYSPGQWGQPQHF. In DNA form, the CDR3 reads TGTGCCAGCAGTTACTCACCGGGACAATGGGGTCAGCCCCAGCATTTT.

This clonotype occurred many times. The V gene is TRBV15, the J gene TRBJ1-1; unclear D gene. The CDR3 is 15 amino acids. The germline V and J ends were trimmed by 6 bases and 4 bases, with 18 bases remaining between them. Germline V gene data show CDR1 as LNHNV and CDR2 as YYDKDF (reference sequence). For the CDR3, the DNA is TGTGCCACCAGTTATCCGGCGATCGGAGTCACTGAAGCTTTCTTT. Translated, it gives CATSYPAIGVTEAFF.

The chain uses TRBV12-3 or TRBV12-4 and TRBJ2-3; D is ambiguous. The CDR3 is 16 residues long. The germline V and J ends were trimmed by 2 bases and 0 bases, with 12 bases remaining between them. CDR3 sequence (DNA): TGTGCCAGCAGTTTATCCGGCTTCACTAGCACAGATACGCAGTATTTT. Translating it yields CASSLSGFTSTDTQYF.

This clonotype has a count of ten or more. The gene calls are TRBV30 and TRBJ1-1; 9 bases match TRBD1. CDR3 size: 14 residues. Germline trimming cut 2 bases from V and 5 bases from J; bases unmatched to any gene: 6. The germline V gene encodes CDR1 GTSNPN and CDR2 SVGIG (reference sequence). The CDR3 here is CAWSPDRGGTEAFF. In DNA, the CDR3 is TGTGCCTGGAGTCCGGACAGGGGCGGGACTGAAGCTTTCTTT.